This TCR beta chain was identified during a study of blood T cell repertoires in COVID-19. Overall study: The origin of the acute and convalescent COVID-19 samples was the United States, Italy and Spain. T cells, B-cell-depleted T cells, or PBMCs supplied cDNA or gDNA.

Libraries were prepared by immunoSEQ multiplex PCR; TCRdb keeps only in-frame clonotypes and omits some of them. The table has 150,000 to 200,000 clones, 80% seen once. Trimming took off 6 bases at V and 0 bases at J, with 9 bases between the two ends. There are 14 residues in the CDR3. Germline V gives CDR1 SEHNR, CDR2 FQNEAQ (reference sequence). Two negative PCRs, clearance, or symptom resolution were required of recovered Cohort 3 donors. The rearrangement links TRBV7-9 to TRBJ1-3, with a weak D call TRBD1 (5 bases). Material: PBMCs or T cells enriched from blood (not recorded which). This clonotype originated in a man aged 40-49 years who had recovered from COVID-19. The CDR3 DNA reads TGTGCCAGCAGACAAGACAGCTCTGGAAACACCATATATTTT. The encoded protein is CASRQDSSGNTIYF.